One and the same sample provided the 9 T cell receptor beta chains below, sequenced in a study of shared clonotypes between healthy human individuals. Sequencing used immunoSEQ multiplex PCR; TCRdb keeps in-frame clones, though not all of them. The data show 1,400,000 or so clones, around 98.5% seen once. Material for sequencing was naive CD4+ T cells sorted from blood. The subset is: CD45RA+ positively selected. These receptors were collected from a man in his thirties or forties in good health.

CDR3 nucleotides: TGTGCCAGCAGCGCTTACAGGGATCAGCCCCAGCATTTT. Protein: CASSAYRDQPQHF. The chain uses TRBV7-9 and TRBJ1-5; maybe TRBD1 (6 bases). Trimming removed 5 bases at V and 5 bases at J, with 10 bases between. The CDR3 extends over 13 amino acids. Germline V gene lookup returns CDR1 SEHNR and CDR2 FQNEAQ (reference sequence).

This clone was counted once. This chain connects TRBV5-1 to TRBJ2-1; no clear D. Germline V gene lookup returns CDR1 SGHRS and CDR2 YFSETQ. Trimming stripped 1 base from V and 3 bases from J, with 2 bases between. The CDR3 runs 12 residues. The CDR3 DNA follows: TGCGCCAGCAGCTTGTACTACAATGAGCAGTTCTTC. Protein: CASSLYYNEQFF.

The V gene is TRBV2, the J gene TRBJ1-5; D call uncertain. The V and J ends lost 4 bases and 3 bases respectively, with 13 bases between them. CDR1 is SNHLY, CDR2 FYNNEI, per germline. The CDR3 has 15 residues. The DNA of the CDR3 is TGTGCCAGCAGTGTTCAAGAAGGGTTCAATCAGCCCCAGCATTTT. Its protein is CASSVQEGFNQPQHF. Full variable domain (outside the CDR3, taken from reference TRBV2 and TRBJ1-5): EPEVTQTPSHQVTQMGQEVILRCVPISNHLYFYWYRQILGQKVEFLVSFYNNEISEKSEIFDDQFSVERPDGSNFTLKIRSTKLEDSAMYFCASSVQEGFNQPQHFGDGTRLSIL.

Points on this clone: At the DNA level, this CDR3 is encoded by other sequences in the same sample as well. This chain joins TRBV11-2 and TRBJ1-5; D gene ambiguous. Germline-derived CDR1 and CDR2 are SGHAT and FQNNGV. The CDR3 has 14 amino acids. Trimming took 0 bases from V and 4 from J, leaving 7 bases between them. CDR3 bases: TGTGCCAGCAGCTTAGACAGGAGAAATCAGCCCCAGCATTTT. The encoded protein is CASSLDRRNQPQHF.

This clone was picked up one time. V is TRBV4-2 and J is TRBJ2-7; TRBD1 matches 10 bases. The CDR3 consists of 16 residues. CDR1 is LGHNA and CDR2 is YNFKEQ in the germline V gene. After removal of 0 bases from V and 4 bases from J, the junction contained 6 bases not matched to a gene. CDR3 coding DNA: TGTGCCAGCAGCCAAGATATCGCGGGACAGGGGTACGAGCAGTACTTC. This codes for CASSQDIAGQGYEQYF.

This clone has only a few counts. The genes are TRBV6-5 and TRBJ2-1, with D unresolved. From germline, CDR1 is MNHEY and CDR2 SVGAGI. CDR3 length: 12 amino acids. Trimming shortened V by 5 bases and J by 0 bases, and 2 bases separated the two germline ends. As DNA, the CDR3 is TGTGCCAGCAGTACCTCCTACAATGAGCAGTTCTTC. Amino acids: CASSTSYNEQFF.

The chain couples TRBV6-1 to TRBJ2-1; TRBD1 aligns across 10 bases. Trimming at V came to 5 bases and at J to 8 bases, leaving 9 bases not matched to a gene. The germline V gene has CDR1 MNHNS and CDR2 SASEGT. This CDR3 is built from 15 residues. The CDR3 loop reads CASSPRTGGFDEQFF. The CDR3 nucleotides read TGTGCCAGCAGTCCCCGGACAGGGGGGTTCGATGAGCAGTTCTTC.

The gene calls are TRBV25-1 and TRBJ2-3; TRBD2 might be the D (5 bases). Germline V gene data show CDR1 as MGHDK and CDR2 as SYGVNS. The CDR3 sequence is 14 residues long. Trimming shortened V by 6 bases and J by 0 bases, and 10 bases separated the two germline ends. For the CDR3, the DNA is TGTGCCAGCAGCCTCCCGGGAAGCACAGATACGCAGTATTTT. As protein: CASSLPGSTDTQYF.

Comment on this clone: This sample also contains other DNA sequences that code for the same CDR3. V usage is TRBV28 and J usage is TRBJ2-2; D gene uncertain. The germline V gene encodes CDR1 MDHEN and CDR2 SYDVKM. V lost 2 bases, J lost 1 base, and 5 bases lay in between. The length of the CDR3 is 14 residues. The CDR3 region has the DNA TGTGCCAGCAGTTTAGTCCAGAACACCGGGGAGCTGTTTTTT. It translates to CASSLVQNTGELFF.